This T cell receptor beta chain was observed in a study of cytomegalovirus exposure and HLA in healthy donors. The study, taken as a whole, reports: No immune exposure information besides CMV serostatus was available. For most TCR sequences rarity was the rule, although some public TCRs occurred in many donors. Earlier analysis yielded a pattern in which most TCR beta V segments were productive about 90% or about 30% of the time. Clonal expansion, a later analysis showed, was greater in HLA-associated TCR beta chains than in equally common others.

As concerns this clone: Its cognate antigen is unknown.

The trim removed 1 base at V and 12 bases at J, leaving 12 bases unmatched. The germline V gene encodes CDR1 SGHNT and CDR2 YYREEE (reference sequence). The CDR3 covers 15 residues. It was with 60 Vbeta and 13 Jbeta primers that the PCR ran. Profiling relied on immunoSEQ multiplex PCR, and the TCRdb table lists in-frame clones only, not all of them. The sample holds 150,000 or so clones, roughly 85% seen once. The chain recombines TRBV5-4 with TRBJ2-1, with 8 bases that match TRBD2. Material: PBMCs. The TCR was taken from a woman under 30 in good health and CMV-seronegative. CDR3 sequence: CASSLQSGSLGGQFF. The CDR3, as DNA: TGTGCCAGCAGCTTGCAAAGCGGGAGCCTGGGGGGGCAGTTCTTC. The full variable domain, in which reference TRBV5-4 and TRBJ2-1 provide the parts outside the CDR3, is ETGVTQSPTHLIKTRGQQVTLRCSSQSGHNTVSWYQQALGQGPQFIFQYYREEENGRGNFPPRFSGLQFPNYSSELNVNALELDDSALYLCASSLQSGSLGGQFFGPGTRLTVL.